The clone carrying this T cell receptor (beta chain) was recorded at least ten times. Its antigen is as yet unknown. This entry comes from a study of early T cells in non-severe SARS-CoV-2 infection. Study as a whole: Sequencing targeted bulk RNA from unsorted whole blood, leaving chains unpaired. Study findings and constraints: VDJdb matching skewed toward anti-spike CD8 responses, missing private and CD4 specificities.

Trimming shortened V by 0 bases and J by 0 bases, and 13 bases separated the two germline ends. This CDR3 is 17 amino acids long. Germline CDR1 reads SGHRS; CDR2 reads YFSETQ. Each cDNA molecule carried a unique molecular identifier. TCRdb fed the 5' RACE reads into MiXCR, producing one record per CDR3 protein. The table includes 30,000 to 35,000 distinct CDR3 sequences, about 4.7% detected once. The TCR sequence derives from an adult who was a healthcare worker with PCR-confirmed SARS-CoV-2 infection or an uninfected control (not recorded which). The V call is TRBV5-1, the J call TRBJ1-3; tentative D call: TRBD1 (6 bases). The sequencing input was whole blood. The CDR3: CASSLGAGAPSGNTIYF. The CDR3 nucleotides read TGCGCCAGCAGCTTGGGCGCGGGGGCCCCCTCTGGAAACACCATATATTTT. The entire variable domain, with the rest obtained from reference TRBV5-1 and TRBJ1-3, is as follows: KAGVTQTPRYLIKTRGQQVTLSCSPISGHRSVSWYQQTPGQGLQFLFEYFSETQRNKGNFPGRFSGRQFSNSRSEMNVSTLELGDSALYLCASSLGAGAPSGNTIYFGEGSWLTVV.